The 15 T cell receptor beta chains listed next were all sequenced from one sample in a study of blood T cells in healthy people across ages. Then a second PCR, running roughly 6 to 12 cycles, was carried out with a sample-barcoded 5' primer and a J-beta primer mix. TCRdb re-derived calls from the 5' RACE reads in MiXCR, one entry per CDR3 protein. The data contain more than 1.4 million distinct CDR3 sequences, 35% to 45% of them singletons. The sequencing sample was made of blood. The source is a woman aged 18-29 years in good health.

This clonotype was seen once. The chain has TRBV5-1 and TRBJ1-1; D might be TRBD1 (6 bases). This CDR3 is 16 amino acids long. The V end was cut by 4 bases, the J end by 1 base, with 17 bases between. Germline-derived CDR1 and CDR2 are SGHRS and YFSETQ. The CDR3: CASSPNRIQGNTEAFF. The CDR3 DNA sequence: TGCGCCAGCAGCCCAAATAGAATACAGGGGAACACTGAAGCTTTCTTT. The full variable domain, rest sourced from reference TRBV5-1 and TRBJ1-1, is KAGVTQTPRYLIKTRGQQVTLSCSPISGHRSVSWYQQTPGQGLQFLFEYFSETQRNKGNFPGRFSGRQFSNSRSEMNVSTLELGDSALYLCASSPNRIQGNTEAFFGQGTRLTVV.

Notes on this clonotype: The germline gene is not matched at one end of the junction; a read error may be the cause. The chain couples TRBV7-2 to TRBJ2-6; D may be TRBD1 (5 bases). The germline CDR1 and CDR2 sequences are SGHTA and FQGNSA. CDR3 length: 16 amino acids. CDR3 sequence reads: CASSFWGSSGTNVLTF. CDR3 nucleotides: TGTGCCAGCAGCTTTTGGGGCAGCTCTGGGACCAACGTCCTGACTTTC.

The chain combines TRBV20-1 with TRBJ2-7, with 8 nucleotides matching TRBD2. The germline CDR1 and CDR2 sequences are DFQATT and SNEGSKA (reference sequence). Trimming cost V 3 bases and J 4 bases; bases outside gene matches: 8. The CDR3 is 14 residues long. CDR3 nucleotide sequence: TGCAGTGCTAGTGTAGCGGGAACGGCTTACGAGCAGTACTTC. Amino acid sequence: CSASVAGTAYEQYF.

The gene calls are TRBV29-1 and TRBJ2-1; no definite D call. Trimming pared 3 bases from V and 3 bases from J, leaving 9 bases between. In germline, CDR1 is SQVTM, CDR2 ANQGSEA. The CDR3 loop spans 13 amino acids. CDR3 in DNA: TGCAGCGTTGACGGCACGGACTACAATGAGCAGTTCTTC. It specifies CSVDGTDYNEQFF.

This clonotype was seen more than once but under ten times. As DNA, the CDR3 is TGCAGTGCCGACTCGGCAGCTGCTAACTATGGCTACACCTTC. Its protein product is CSADSAAANYGYTF. This chain joins TRBV20-1 and TRBJ1-2; D is uncertain. V shed 6 bases and J shed 0 bases, with 14 bases lying between them. Per the germline V gene, CDR1 is DFQATT and CDR2 is SNEGSKA (reference sequence). The CDR3 has 14 residues.

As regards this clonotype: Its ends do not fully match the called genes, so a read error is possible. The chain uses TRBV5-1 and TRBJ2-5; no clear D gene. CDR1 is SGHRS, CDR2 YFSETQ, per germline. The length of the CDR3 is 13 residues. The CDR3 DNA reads TGCGCCTGCAGCAGGAGATCCCAAGAGACCCAGTACTTC. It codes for CACSRRSQETQYF.

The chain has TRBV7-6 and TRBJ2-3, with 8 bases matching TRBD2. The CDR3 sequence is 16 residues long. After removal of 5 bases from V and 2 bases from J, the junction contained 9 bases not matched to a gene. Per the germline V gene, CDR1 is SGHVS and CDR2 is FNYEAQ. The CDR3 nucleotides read TGTGCCAGCAGCGGCCAAAGCGGGAGAGTCACAGATACGCAGTATTTT. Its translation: CASSGQSGRVTDTQYF.

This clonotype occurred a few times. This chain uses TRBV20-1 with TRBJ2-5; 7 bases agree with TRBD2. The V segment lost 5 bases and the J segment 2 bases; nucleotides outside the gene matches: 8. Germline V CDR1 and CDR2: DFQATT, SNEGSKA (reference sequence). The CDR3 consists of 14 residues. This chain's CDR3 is CSAGGVRPQETQYF. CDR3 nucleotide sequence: TGCAGTGCTGGGGGGGTTAGACCACAAGAGACCCAGTACTTC.

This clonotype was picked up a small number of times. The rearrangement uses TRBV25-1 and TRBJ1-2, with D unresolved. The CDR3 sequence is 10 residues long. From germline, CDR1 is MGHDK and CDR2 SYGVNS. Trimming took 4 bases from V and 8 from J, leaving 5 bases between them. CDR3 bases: TGTGCCAGCAGTGCGGGCGGCTACACCTTC. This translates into CASSAGGYTF.

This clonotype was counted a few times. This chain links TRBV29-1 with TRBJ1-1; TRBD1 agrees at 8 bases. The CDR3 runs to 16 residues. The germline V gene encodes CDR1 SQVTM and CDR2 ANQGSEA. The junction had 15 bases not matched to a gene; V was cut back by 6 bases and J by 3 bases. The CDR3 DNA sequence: TGCAGCGTGGCCCGAGTAGCAGGGGGCATGGACACTGAAGCTTTCTTT. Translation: CSVARVAGGMDTEAFF.

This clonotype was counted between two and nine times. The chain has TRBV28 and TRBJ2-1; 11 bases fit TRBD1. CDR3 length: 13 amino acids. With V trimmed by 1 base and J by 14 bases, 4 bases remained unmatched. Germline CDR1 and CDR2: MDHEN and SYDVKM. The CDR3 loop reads CASSLSRTGGEFF. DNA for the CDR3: TGTGCCAGCAGTTTATCCAGGACAGGGGGCGAGTTCTTC.

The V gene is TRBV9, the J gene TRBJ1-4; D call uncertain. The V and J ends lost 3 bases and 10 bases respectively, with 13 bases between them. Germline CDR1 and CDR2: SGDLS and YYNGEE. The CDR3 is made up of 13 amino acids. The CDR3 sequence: CASSAESGRKLFF. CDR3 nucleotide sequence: TGTGCCAGCAGCGCAGAGTCGGGGAGAAAACTGTTTTTT.

The CDR3 DNA reads as TGCAGTGCTAGAGATCATCCTAGCGGGAGATTCGAGCAGTACTTC. This encodes CSARDHPSGRFEQYF. V and J are TRBV20-1 and TRBJ2-7, with 10 bases identical to TRBD2. The V and J ends lost 0 bases and 6 bases, in that order; junction bases with no gene match: 8. CDR3 length: 15 residues. CDR1 and CDR2 (germline): DFQATT, SNEGSKA (reference sequence).

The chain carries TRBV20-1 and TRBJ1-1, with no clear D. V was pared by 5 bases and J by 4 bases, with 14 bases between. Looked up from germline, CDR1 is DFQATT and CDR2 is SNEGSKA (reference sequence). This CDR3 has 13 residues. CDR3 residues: CSARTGYGTEAFF. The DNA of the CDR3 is TGCAGTGCTCGAACTGGGTATGGCACTGAAGCTTTCTTT.

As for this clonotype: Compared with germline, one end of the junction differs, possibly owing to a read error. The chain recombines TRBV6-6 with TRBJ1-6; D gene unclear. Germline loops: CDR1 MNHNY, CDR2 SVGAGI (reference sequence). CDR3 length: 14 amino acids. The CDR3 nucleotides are TGTGCCAGCAGTTACGTCGGAGAGAACTCACCCCCCCACTTT. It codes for CASSYVGENSPPHF.